The rows below give T cell receptor beta chains drawn from one sample of a study of human T cells and chemical hapten exposure. TCRdb re-called the RACE reads through MiXCR, storing one row per CDR3 protein. The data hold 120,000 or so distinct CDR3 sequences, with roughly 14% observed a single time. This sample comprised whole blood, obtained in connection with sensitization to the hapten diphenylcyclopropenone (DPC). Receptor source: a woman between 18 and 30 years old with alopecia areata. Some clones in this sample may be carry-over from other donors' samples. The CDR3 runs from the conserved cysteine through the conserved F or W. D genes are given only for firm matches. Expanded clones are given a class, and other clones once, few, many or no size at all.

j_call: TRBJ1-3; v_call: TRBV7-8; d_call: -; clone_size: -; cdr3_aa: CASSPTRGGSAGVNTIYF; cdr3_nt: TGTGCCAGCAGCCCCACCAGAGGGGGATCGGCGGGTGTAAACACCATATATTTT
j_call: TRBJ2-1; v_call: TRBV19; d_call: -; clone_size: few; cdr3_aa: CASSAPDSPYNEQFF; cdr3_nt: TGTGCCAGTAGCGCGCCGGACAGTCCCTACAATGAGCAGTTCTTC
j_call: TRBJ2-1; v_call: TRBV9; d_call: -; clone_size: -; cdr3_aa: CASRAKHGRHSYNEQFF; cdr3_nt: TGTGCCAGCAGGGCAAAACACGGGAGACACTCCTACAATGAGCAGTTCTTC
j_call: TRBJ2-1; v_call: TRBV7-2; d_call: TRBD1; clone_size: many; cdr3_aa: CASRLDRGLVNEQFF; cdr3_nt: TGTGCCAGCAGACTGGACAGGGGGCTCGTAAATGAGCAGTTCTTC
j_call: TRBJ1-3; v_call: TRBV12-3/TRBV12-4; d_call: -; clone_size: many; cdr3_aa: CASSLQGSTGNTIYF; cdr3_nt: TGTGCCAGCAGTTTGCAGGGATCGACTGGAAACACCATATATTTT
j_call: TRBJ2-3; v_call: TRBV12-3/TRBV12-4; d_call: -; clone_size: -; cdr3_aa: CASSSGITRIYADTQYF; cdr3_nt: TGTGCCAGCAGTTCTGGGATAACTAGGATCTACGCAGATACGCAGTATTTT
j_call: TRBJ1-1; v_call: TRBV29-1; d_call: -; clone_size: -; cdr3_aa: CSVKTVNTEAFF; cdr3_nt: TGCAGCGTGAAGACAGTGAACACTGAAGCTTTCTTT
j_call: TRBJ2-1; v_call: TRBV29-1; d_call: TRBD1; clone_size: few; cdr3_aa: CSVEGGTGSNEQFF; cdr3_nt: TGCAGCGTTGAAGGGGGGACAGGATCCAATGAGCAGTTCTTC
j_call: TRBJ1-2; v_call: TRBV9; d_call: TRBD1; clone_size: -; cdr3_aa: CASSHDRGHYGYTF; cdr3_nt: TGTGCCAGCAGCCATGACAGGGGCCATTATGGCTACACCTTC
j_call: TRBJ1-2; v_call: TRBV11-2; d_call: -; clone_size: many; cdr3_aa: CASSLDSSVYGYTF; cdr3_nt: TGTGCCAGCAGCTTAGATTCGTCAGTCTATGGCTACACCTTC
j_call: TRBJ2-3; v_call: TRBV7-3; d_call: -; clone_size: -; cdr3_aa: CASSLAGAGLDTQYF; cdr3_nt: TGTGCCAGCAGCTTAGCGGGGGCCGGGTTAGATACGCAGTATTTT
j_call: TRBJ2-7; v_call: TRBV25-1; d_call: -; clone_size: -; cdr3_aa: CASGGQAYEQYF; cdr3_nt: TGTGCCAGCGGAGGCCAAGCCTACGAGCAGTACTTC
j_call: TRBJ2-2; v_call: TRBV29-1; d_call: -; clone_size: few; cdr3_aa: CSATQGNGELFF; cdr3_nt: TGCAGCGCAACTCAGGGGAACGGGGAGCTGTTTTTT
j_call: TRBJ2-7; v_call: TRBV9; d_call: TRBD1; clone_size: few; cdr3_aa: CASSAGTGTYEQYF; cdr3_nt: TGTGCCAGCAGCGCCGGGACAGGGACCTACGAGCAGTACTTC
j_call: TRBJ2-2; v_call: TRBV12-3/TRBV12-4; d_call: -; clone_size: few; cdr3_aa: CASSLMFQLPNNGELFF; cdr3_nt: TGTGCCAGCAGTTTAATGTTTCAGTTACCTAATAACGGGGAGCTGTTTTTT
j_call: TRBJ2-2; v_call: TRBV6-2/TRBV6-3; d_call: -; clone_size: few; cdr3_aa: CASSYSTPGRTGELFF; cdr3_nt: TGTGCCAGCAGTTACTCCACGCCAGGGCGGACCGGGGAGCTGTTTTTT
j_call: TRBJ2-7; v_call: TRBV4-3; d_call: -; clone_size: -; cdr3_aa: CASSQDPPGSFSSYEQYF; cdr3_nt: TGCGCCAGCAGCCAAGATCCCCCGGGTTCATTTAGCTCCTACGAGCAGTACTTC
j_call: TRBJ2-7; v_call: TRBV20-1; d_call: -; clone_size: many; cdr3_aa: CSARDLGQTTYEQYF; cdr3_nt: TGCAGTGCTAGAGATTTAGGGCAGACCACCTACGAGCAGTACTTC
j_call: TRBJ2-3; v_call: TRBV13; d_call: TRBD2; clone_size: few; cdr3_aa: CASSINSGGETDTQYF; cdr3_nt: TGTGCCAGCAGCATTAATAGCGGGGGGGAAACAGATACGCAGTATTTT
j_call: TRBJ2-1; v_call: TRBV11-1; d_call: -; clone_size: few; cdr3_aa: CASSLTHPNEQFF; cdr3_nt: TGTGCCAGCAGCTTGACCCACCCCAATGAGCAGTTCTTC
j_call: TRBJ1-1; v_call: TRBV7-9; d_call: TRBD1; clone_size: many; cdr3_aa: CASSKSTGGKDEAFF; cdr3_nt: TGTGCCAGCAGTAAGAGTACAGGGGGCAAGGATGAAGCTTTCTTT
j_call: TRBJ2-1; v_call: TRBV12-3/TRBV12-4; d_call: -; clone_size: -; cdr3_aa: CASSLGLGREQFF; cdr3_nt: TGTGCCAGCAGTTTAGGTTTAGGTCGGGAGCAGTTCTTC
j_call: TRBJ1-1; v_call: TRBV7-9; d_call: TRBD1; clone_size: many; cdr3_aa: CASSLARGHTEAFF; cdr3_nt: TGTGCCAGCAGCTTGGCCAGGGGGCACACTGAAGCTTTCTTT
j_call: TRBJ2-1; v_call: TRBV6-2/TRBV6-3; d_call: TRBD2; clone_size: few; cdr3_aa: CASSFGGGRRGEQFF; cdr3_nt: TGTGCCAGCAGTTTTGGCGGGGGAAGGCGCGGTGAGCAGTTCTTC
j_call: TRBJ2-5; v_call: TRBV20-1; d_call: TRBD1; clone_size: many; cdr3_aa: CSASGTGVSETQYF; cdr3_nt: TGCAGTGCTAGTGGCACAGGGGTTTCGGAGACCCAGTACTTC
j_call: TRBJ2-7; v_call: TRBV13; d_call: TRBD1; clone_size: few; cdr3_aa: CASRTGGGNYEQYF; cdr3_nt: TGTGCCAGCAGAACAGGGGGCGGAAACTACGAGCAGTACTTC
j_call: TRBJ1-2; v_call: TRBV10-3; d_call: -; clone_size: many; cdr3_aa: CAISMTEPLTYGYTF; cdr3_nt: TGTGCCATCAGTATGACAGAGCCCCTCACCTATGGCTACACCTTC
j_call: TRBJ1-1; v_call: TRBV29-1; d_call: -; clone_size: many; cdr3_aa: CSAKKVNTEAFF; cdr3_nt: TGCAGCGCTAAAAAGGTGAACACTGAAGCTTTCTTT
j_call: TRBJ1-5; v_call: TRBV6-1; d_call: -; clone_size: -; cdr3_aa: CASSEALRNQPQHF; cdr3_nt: TGTGCCAGCAGTGAAGCGCTTCGAAATCAGCCCCAGCATTTT
j_call: TRBJ1-1; v_call: TRBV7-9; d_call: -; clone_size: few; cdr3_aa: CASSRGGAEAFF; cdr3_nt: TGTGCCAGCAGTAGGGGAGGGGCTGAAGCTTTCTTT
j_call: TRBJ2-3; v_call: TRBV9; d_call: -; clone_size: -; cdr3_aa: CASSPTARGPYTDTQYF; cdr3_nt: TGTGCCAGCAGCCCAACGGCGCGGGGGCCATACACAGATACGCAGTATTTT
j_call: TRBJ1-1; v_call: TRBV7-2; d_call: -; clone_size: -; cdr3_aa: CASSLAPVGAKTEAFF; cdr3_nt: TGTGCCAGCAGCTTAGCGCCGGTAGGGGCGAAGACTGAAGCTTTCTTT
j_call: TRBJ2-1; v_call: TRBV5-1; d_call: -; clone_size: few; cdr3_aa: CASSSTTGLDEQFF; cdr3_nt: TGCGCCAGCAGCTCGACCACAGGGCTGGATGAGCAGTTCTTC
j_call: TRBJ2-7; v_call: TRBV28; d_call: TRBD2; clone_size: -; cdr3_aa: CASSARLAGRSYEQYF; cdr3_nt: TGTGCCAGCAGTGCTCGACTAGCGGGGCGCTCCTACGAGCAGTACTTC
j_call: TRBJ2-3; v_call: TRBV9; d_call: -; clone_size: many; cdr3_aa: CASSARGRSTDTQYF; cdr3_nt: TGTGCCAGCAGCGCGAGGGGAAGGAGCACAGATACGCAGTATTTT
j_call: TRBJ2-2; v_call: TRBV20-1; d_call: -; clone_size: few; cdr3_aa: CSATGTITNTGELFF; cdr3_nt: TGCAGTGCTACCGGGACAATCACGAACACCGGGGAGCTGTTTTTT
j_call: TRBJ1-1; v_call: TRBV20-1; d_call: -; clone_size: few; cdr3_aa: CSARRMNTEAFF; cdr3_nt: TGCAGTGCTAGAAGGATGAACACTGAAGCTTTCTTT
j_call: TRBJ2-5; v_call: TRBV5-6; d_call: TRBD1; clone_size: few; cdr3_aa: CASSLAWTGFQETQYF; cdr3_nt: TGTGCCAGCAGCTTGGCATGGACAGGGTTCCAAGAGACCCAGTACTTC
j_call: TRBJ2-5; v_call: TRBV20-1; d_call: -; clone_size: -; cdr3_aa: CSARVLFRSQETQYF; cdr3_nt: TGCAGTGCTAGAGTATTATTCCGTTCACAAGAGACCCAGTACTTC
j_call: TRBJ1-5; v_call: TRBV4-3; d_call: -; clone_size: -; cdr3_aa: CASSQDAGDFGNQPQHF; cdr3_nt: TGCGCCAGCAGCCAAGATGCGGGGGACTTCGGAAATCAGCCCCAGCATTTT
j_call: TRBJ2-5; v_call: TRBV12-3/TRBV12-4; d_call: -; clone_size: -; cdr3_aa: CASSLVGRQETQYF; cdr3_nt: TGTGCCAGCAGTTTAGTGGGCAGACAAGAGACCCAGTACTTC
j_call: TRBJ2-1; v_call: TRBV11-2; d_call: TRBD2; clone_size: few; cdr3_aa: CASSYTRTSGDYNEQFF; cdr3_nt: TGTGCCAGCAGCTACACCCGGACTAGCGGGGATTACAATGAGCAGTTCTTC
j_call: TRBJ2-7; v_call: TRBV7-2; d_call: -; clone_size: -; cdr3_aa: CASSGSYEQYF; cdr3_nt: TGTGCCAGCAGCGGCTCCTACGAGCAGTACTTC
j_call: TRBJ1-2; v_call: TRBV19; d_call: TRBD1; clone_size: many; cdr3_aa: CASRTGGAEGGYTF; cdr3_nt: TGTGCCAGTAGAACAGGGGGCGCAGAGGGCGGCTACACCTTC
j_call: TRBJ1-2; v_call: TRBV6-5; d_call: -; clone_size: -; cdr3_aa: CASSFDRYGFTF; cdr3_nt: TGTGCCAGCAGTTTCGACAGATATGGCTTCACCTTC
j_call: TRBJ2-5; v_call: TRBV29-1; d_call: -; clone_size: many; cdr3_aa: CSVGRTRQETQYF; cdr3_nt: TGCAGCGTTGGGCGGACACGCCAAGAGACCCAGTACTTC
j_call: TRBJ2-7; v_call: TRBV3-1; d_call: TRBD2; clone_size: few; cdr3_aa: CASSQEILAGAYEQYF; cdr3_nt: TGTGCCAGCAGCCAAGAAATCCTAGCGGGGGCCTACGAGCAGTACTTC
j_call: TRBJ2-1; v_call: TRBV6-5; d_call: -; clone_size: -; cdr3_aa: CASAITRDGYNEQFF; cdr3_nt: TGTGCCAGCGCCATCACCAGGGATGGCTACAATGAGCAGTTCTTC
j_call: TRBJ2-7; v_call: TRBV7-9; d_call: -; clone_size: -; cdr3_aa: CASSFSHIGTYGQYF; cdr3_nt: TGTGCCAGCAGCTTTTCTCACATCGGGACCTACGGGCAGTACTTC
j_call: TRBJ2-2; v_call: TRBV7-9; d_call: -; clone_size: -; cdr3_aa: CASSLIRMETGELFF; cdr3_nt: TGTGCCAGCAGCTTAATACGGATGGAAACCGGGGAGCTGTTTTTT
j_call: TRBJ1-3; v_call: TRBV6-2/TRBV6-3; d_call: -; clone_size: -; cdr3_aa: CASTDSSGNTIYF; cdr3_nt: TGTGCCAGCACGGACTCCTCTGGAAACACCATATATTTT
j_call: TRBJ2-1; v_call: TRBV14; d_call: -; clone_size: few; cdr3_aa: CASSQETTEQFF; cdr3_nt: TGTGCCAGCAGCCAAGAAACGACTGAGCAGTTCTTC
j_call: TRBJ1-4; v_call: TRBV5-1; d_call: -; clone_size: few; cdr3_aa: CASSLGMGLSEKLFF; cdr3_nt: TGCGCCAGCAGCTTGGGTATGGGACTGAGTGAAAAACTGTTTTTT
j_call: TRBJ1-1; v_call: TRBV18; d_call: TRBD1; clone_size: few; cdr3_aa: CASSPLRDREGLNTEAFF; cdr3_nt: TGTGCCAGCTCACCCTTGCGGGACAGGGAGGGTTTGAACACTGAAGCTTTCTTT
j_call: TRBJ1-2; v_call: TRBV7-2; d_call: -; clone_size: -; cdr3_aa: CASSPGGPITYGYTF; cdr3_nt: TGTGCCAGCAGCCCAGGAGGACCTATTACCTATGGCTACACCTTC